This paragraph covers one T cell receptor (beta chain) sequence. Antigen: not known. The entry originates in a study of beta chain features in type 1 diabetes. Study as a whole: There were approximately 100,000,000 sorted cells examined across all samples. Study observations and caveats: Shortening that was moderate but significant affected the TCRB CDR3s of Type 1 diabetes patients in all four CD4+ subsets. These data did not resolve whether HLA type affects TCRB rearrangement.

The study reverse transcribed the entire isolated RNA, so it sequenced expressed TCRB transcripts. Profiled with immunoSEQ multiplex PCR; TCRdb holds only in-frame clones, not every one. The table has under 400,000 clones, around 12% seen once. Trimming at V came to 3 bases and at J to 8 bases, leaving 8 bases not matched to a gene. This CDR3 contains 14 residues. Germline CDR1 is SGHVS and CDR2 is FQNEAQ. Material for sequencing was naive CD4+ T cells from blood. The receptor was isolated from a woman aged 18-29 years with type 1 diabetes. This chain joins TRBV7-8 and TRBJ1-2; 8 bases fit TRBD1. CDR3 region: CASSLDRVGLGYTF. The CDR3 DNA sequence: TGTGCCAGCAGCTTGGACAGGGTCGGATTAGGCTACACCTTC. The full variable domain, with the rest looked up from reference TRBV7-8 and TRBJ1-2, is GAGVSQSPRYKVAKRGQDVALRCDPISGHVSLFWYQQALGQGPEFLTYFQNEAQLDKSGLPSDRFFAERPEGSVSTLKIQRTQQEDSAVYLCASSLDRVGLGYTFGSGTRLTVV.